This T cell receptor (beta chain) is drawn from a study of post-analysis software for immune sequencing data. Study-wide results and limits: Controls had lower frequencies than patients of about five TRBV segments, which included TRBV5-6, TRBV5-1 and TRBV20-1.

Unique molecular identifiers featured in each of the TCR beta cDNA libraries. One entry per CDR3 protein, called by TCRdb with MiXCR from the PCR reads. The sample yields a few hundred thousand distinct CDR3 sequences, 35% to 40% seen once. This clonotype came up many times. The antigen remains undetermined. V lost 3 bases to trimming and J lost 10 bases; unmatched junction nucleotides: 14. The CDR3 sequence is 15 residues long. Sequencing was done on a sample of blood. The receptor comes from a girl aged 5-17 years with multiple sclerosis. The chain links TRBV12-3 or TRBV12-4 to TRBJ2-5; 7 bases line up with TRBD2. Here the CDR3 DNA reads TGTGCCAGCAGTTTGGCCGGGACCAAAAAGCGGGGCCAGTACTTC. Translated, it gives CASSLAGTKKRGQYF.